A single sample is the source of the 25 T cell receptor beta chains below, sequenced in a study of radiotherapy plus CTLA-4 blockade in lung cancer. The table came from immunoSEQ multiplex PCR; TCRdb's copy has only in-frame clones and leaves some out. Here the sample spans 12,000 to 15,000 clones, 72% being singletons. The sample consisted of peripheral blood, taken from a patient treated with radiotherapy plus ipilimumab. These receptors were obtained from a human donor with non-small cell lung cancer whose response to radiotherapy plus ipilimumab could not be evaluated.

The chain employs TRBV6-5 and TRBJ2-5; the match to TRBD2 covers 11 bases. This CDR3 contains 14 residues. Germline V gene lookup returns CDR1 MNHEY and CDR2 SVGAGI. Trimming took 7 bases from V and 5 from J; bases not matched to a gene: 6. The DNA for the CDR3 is TGTGCCAGCACCTTGACTAGCGGGGCTGAGACCCAGTACTTC. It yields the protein CASTLTSGAETQYF.

CDR3 amino acids: CASRFDRDPEAFF. Here the CDR3 DNA reads TGTGCCAGCAGATTTGACAGGGACCCTGAAGCTTTCTTT. The chain joins TRBV5-4 to TRBJ1-1; TRBD1 agrees at 7 bases. Germline CDR1 and CDR2: SGHNT and YYREEE (reference sequence). CDR3 length: 13 residues. The J segment lost 6 bases and the V segment lost 5 bases, leaving 7 bases of the junction unmatched.

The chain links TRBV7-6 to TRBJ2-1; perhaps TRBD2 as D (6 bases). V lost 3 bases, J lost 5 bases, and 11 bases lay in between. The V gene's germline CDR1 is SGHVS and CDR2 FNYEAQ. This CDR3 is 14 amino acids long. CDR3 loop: CASSFGRENNEQFF. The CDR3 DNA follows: TGTGCCAGCAGCTTTGGTCGGGAGAACAATGAGCAGTTCTTC.

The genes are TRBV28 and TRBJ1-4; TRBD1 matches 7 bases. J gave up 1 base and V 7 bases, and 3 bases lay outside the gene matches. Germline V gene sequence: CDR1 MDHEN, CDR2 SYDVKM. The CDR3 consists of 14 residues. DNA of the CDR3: TGTGCCAGCACCGACAGGGAAACTAATGAAAAACTGTTTTTT. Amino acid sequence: CASTDRETNEKLFF.

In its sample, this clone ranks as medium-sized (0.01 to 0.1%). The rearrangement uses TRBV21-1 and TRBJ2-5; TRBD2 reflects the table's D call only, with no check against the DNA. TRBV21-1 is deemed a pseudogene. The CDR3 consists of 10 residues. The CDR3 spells CASSLLTQYF. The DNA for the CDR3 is TGTGCCAGCAGCCTTTTGACCCAGTACTTC.

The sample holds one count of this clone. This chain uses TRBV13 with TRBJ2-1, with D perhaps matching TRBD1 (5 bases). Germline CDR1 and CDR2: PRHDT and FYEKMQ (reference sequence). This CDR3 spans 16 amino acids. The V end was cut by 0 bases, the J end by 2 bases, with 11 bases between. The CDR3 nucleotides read TGTGCCAGCAGCTTAGGGGGTCAGGGCACCTACAATGAGCAGTTCTTC. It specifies CASSLGGQGTYNEQFF.

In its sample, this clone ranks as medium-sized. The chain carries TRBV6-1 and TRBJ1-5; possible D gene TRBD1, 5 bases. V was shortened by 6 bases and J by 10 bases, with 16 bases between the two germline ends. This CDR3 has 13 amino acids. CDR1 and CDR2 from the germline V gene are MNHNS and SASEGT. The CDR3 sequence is CASSIQESQPQHF. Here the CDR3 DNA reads TGTGCCAGCAGCATACAGGAATCTCAACCCCAGCATTTT.

CDR3 in amino acids: CASSLPRGLLQETQYF. CDR3 nucleotide sequence: TGTGCCAGCAGCTTACCCCGCGGGTTGCTCCAAGAGACCCAGTACTTC. J is TRBJ2-5 and V is TRBV7-9, with D maybe TRBD2 (5 bases). CDR3 length: 16 residues. Trimming took 2 bases from V and 1 from J, leaving 14 bases between them. Germline V CDR1 and CDR2: SEHNR, FQNEAQ (reference sequence).

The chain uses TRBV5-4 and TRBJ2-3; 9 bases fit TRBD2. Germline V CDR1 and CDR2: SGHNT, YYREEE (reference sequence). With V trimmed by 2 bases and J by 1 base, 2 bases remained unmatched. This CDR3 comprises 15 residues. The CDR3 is CASSFASGGTDTQYF. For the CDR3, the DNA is TGTGCCAGCAGCTTCGCTAGCGGGGGCACAGATACGCAGTATTTT.

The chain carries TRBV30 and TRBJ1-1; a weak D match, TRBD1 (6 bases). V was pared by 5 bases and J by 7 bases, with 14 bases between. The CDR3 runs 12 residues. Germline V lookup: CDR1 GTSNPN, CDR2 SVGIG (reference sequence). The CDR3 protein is CAWHRESDEAFF. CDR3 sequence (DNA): TGTGCCTGGCACAGGGAATCGGATGAAGCTTTCTTT.

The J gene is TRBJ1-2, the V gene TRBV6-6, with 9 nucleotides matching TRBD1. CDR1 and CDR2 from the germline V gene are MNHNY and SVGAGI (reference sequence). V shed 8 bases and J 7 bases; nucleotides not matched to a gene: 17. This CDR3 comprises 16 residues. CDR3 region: CASAKAKDRGYGGYTF. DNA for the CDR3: TGTGCCAGCGCTAAGGCGAAGGACAGGGGATACGGTGGCTACACCTTC.

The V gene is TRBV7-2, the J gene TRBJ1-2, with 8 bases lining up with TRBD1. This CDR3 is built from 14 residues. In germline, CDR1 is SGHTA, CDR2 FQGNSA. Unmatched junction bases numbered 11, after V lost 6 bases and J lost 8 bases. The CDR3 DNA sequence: TGTGCCAGCAGGATAGGACAGGGAAGGGAGGGCTACACCTTC. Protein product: CASRIGQGREGYTF.

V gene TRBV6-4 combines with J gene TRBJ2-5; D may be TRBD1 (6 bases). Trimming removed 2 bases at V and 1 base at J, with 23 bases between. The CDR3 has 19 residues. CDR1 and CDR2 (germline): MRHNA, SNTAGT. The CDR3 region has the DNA TGTGCCAGCAGTGACCCGGCCTCCGTCCAAGACAGGTTCCAAGAGACCCAGTACTTC. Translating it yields CASSDPASVQDRFQETQYF.

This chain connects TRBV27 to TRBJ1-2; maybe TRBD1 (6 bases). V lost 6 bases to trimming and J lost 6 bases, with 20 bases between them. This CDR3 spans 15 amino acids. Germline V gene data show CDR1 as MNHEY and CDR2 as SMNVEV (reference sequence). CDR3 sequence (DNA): TGTGCCAGCAGCCGCGGATCTCAGGGGAGGGATGGCTACACCTTC. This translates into CASSRGSQGRDGYTF.

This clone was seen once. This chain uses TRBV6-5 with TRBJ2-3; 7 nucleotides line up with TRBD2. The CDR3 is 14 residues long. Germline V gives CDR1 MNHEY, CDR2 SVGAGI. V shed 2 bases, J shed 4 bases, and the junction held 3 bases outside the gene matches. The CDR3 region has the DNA TGTGCCAGCAGTTACACCCGGGGGGCAGATACGCAGTATTTT. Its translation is CASSYTRGADTQYF.

In nucleotides, the CDR3 is TGTGCCAGCAGCGCCGGACTAGCGGTCTCGAGAGAGCAGTACTTC. The encoded protein is CASSAGLAVSREQYF. The V gene is TRBV6-5, the J gene TRBJ2-7; TRBD2 matches 10 bases. Looked up from germline, CDR1 is MNHEY and CDR2 is SVGAGI. This CDR3 spans 15 amino acids. Losses at the gene ends were 6 bases for V and 7 bases for J; bases not matched to a gene: 12.

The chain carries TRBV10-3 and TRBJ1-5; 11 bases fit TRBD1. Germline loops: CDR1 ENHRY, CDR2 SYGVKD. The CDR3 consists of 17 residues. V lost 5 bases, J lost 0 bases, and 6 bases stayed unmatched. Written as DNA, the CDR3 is TGTGCCATCAGTCCGGGACAGGGGGGATTTAGCAATCAGCCCCAGCATTTT. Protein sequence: CAISPGQGGFSNQPQHF.

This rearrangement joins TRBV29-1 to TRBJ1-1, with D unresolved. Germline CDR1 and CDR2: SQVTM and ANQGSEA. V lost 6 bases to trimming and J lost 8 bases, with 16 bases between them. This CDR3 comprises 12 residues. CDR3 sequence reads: CSVRLAGGEAFF. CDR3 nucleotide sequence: TGCAGCGTCCGGCTGGCGGGTGGGGAAGCTTTCTTT.

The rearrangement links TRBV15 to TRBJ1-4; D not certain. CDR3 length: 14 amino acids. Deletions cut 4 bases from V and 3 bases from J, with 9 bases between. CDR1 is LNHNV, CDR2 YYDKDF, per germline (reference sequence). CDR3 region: CATSTGFSNEKLFF. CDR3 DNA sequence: TGTGCCACCAGCACGGGGTTTTCTAATGAAAAACTGTTTTTT.

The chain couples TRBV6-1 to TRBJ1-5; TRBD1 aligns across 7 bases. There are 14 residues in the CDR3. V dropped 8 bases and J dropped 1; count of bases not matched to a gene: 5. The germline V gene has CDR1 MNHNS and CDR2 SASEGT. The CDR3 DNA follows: TGTGCCAGCGTAGACAGGGCAAGCAATCAGCCCCAGCATTTT. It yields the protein CASVDRASNQPQHF.

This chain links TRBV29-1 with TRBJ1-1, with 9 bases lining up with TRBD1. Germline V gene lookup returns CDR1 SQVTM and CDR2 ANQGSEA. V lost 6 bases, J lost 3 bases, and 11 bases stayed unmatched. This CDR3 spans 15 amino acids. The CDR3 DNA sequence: TGCAGCGTCCGGGGACAGGGAGGCGCGGACACTGAAGCTTTCTTT. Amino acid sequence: CSVRGQGGADTEAFF.

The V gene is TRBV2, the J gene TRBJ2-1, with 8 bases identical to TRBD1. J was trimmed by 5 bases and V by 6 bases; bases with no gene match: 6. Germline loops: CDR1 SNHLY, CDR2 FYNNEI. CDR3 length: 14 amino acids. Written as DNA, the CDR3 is TGTGCCAGCAGCCCCGACAGGGGAGACAATGAGCAGTTCTTC. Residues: CASSPDRGDNEQFF.

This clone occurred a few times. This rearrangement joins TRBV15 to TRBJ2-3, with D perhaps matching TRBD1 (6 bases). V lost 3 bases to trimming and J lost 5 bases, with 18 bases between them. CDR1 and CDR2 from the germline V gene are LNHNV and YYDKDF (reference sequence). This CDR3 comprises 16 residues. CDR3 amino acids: CATSSNQQGSGDTQYF. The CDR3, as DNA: TGTGCCACCAGCAGTAATCAACAGGGTAGTGGAGATACGCAGTATTTT.

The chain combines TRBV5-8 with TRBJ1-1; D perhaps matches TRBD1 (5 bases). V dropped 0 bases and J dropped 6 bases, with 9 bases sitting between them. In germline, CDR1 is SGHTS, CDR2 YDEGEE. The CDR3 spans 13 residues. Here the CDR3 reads CASSLGQGSEAFF. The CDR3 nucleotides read TGTGCCAGCAGCTTGGGGCAGGGCTCTGAAGCTTTCTTT. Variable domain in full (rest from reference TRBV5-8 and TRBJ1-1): EAGVTQSPTHLIKTRGQQATLRCSPISGHTSVYWYQQALGLGLQFLLWYDEGEERNRGNFPPRFSGRQFPNYSSELNVNALELEDSALYLCASSLGQGSEAFFGQGTRLTVV.

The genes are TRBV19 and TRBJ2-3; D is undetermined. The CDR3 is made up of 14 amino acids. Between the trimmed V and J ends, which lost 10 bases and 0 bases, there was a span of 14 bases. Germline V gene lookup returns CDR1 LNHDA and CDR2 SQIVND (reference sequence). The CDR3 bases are TGTGCCACCCAACGCAGGCCGAGCACAGATACGCAGTATTTT. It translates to CATQRRPSTDTQYF.